The 32 T cell receptor beta chains below all came from one sample that was sequenced in a study of blood T cell repertoires in COVID-19. Sequencing used immunoSEQ multiplex PCR; TCRdb keeps in-frame clones, though not all of them. The table shows hundreds of thousands of clones, with about 90% occurring only once. Sequences were obtained from peripheral blood. These receptors were taken from a man aged 40-55 years with acute or convalescent COVID-19.

The V call is TRBV5-1, the J call TRBJ1-2; the match to TRBD1 covers 11 bases. Trimming removed 4 bases from V and 7 bases from J; junction bases left unmatched: 9. Germline V gives CDR1 SGHRS, CDR2 YFSETQ. The CDR3 has 15 amino acids. This CDR3 is CASSTRTGGDGGYTF. The CDR3 nucleotides read TGCGCCAGCAGCACACGGACAGGGGGCGACGGTGGCTACACCTTC.

Here the CDR3 DNA reads TGTGCCAGCAGTCTCAGGGGTGGTTCGTTTGGCTACACCTTC. It is translated as CASSLRGGSFGYTF. The chain employs TRBV6-4 and TRBJ1-2; TRBD1 is a possible D gene (6 bases). The germline V gene has CDR1 MRHNA and CDR2 SNTAGT. This CDR3 is 14 amino acids long. V lost 5 bases and J 7 bases, leaving 17 bases between the germline ends.

The rearrangement uses TRBV27 and TRBJ2-1; 13 nucleotides align to TRBD2. The germline V gene encodes CDR1 MNHEY and CDR2 SMNVEV (reference sequence). This CDR3 is 13 amino acids long. The ends lost 9 bases at V and 6 bases at J; junction bases unmatched: 2. The CDR3 DNA is TGTGCCAGTGGGACTAGCGGGACCAATGAGCAGTTCTTC. It translates to CASGTSGTNEQFF.

The J gene is TRBJ1-5, the V gene TRBV6-5; unclear D gene. The ends were cut back, 7 bases at V and 3 bases at J, with 10 bases in the middle. This CDR3 region has 13 residues. Germline V gene lookup returns CDR1 MNHEY and CDR2 SVGAGI. The CDR3 sequence is CASMWQDNQPQHF. CDR3 nucleotide sequence: TGTGCCAGCATGTGGCAGGACAATCAGCCCCAGCATTTT.

This clone was seen a single time. The rearrangement joins TRBV19 to TRBJ1-5; TRBD1 is a possible D gene (6 bases). CDR3 length equals 16 residues. Germline loops: CDR1 LNHDA, CDR2 SQIVND (reference sequence). V lost 3 bases and J lost 4, with 16 bases in between. Written as DNA, the CDR3 is TGTGCCAGTAGTATCCCCCTCGGACAGAGGAATCAGCCCCAGCATTTT. Amino acid sequence: CASSIPLGQRNQPQHF.

The chain joins TRBV20-1 to TRBJ2-1; D call uncertain. In germline, CDR1 is DFQATT, CDR2 SNEGSKA (reference sequence). The CDR3 contains 15 residues. V lost 3 bases to trimming and J lost 0 bases, with 12 bases between them. The CDR3 loop is CSASVRRLSYNEQFF. In DNA form, the CDR3 reads TGCAGTGCTAGTGTTCGGAGACTCTCCTACAATGAGCAGTTCTTC.

This clone was counted once. CDR3 region: CASSYLGRGNTEAFF. Here the CDR3 DNA reads TGTGCCAGCAGTTATCTGGGCAGGGGGAACACTGAAGCTTTCTTT. The chain recombines TRBV6-5 with TRBJ1-1; perhaps TRBD1 as D (6 bases). Germline CDR1 and CDR2: MNHEY and SVGAGI. V was pared by 3 bases and J by 1 base, with 12 bases between. The CDR3 contains 15 residues.

The rearrangement joins TRBV27 to TRBJ2-1; TRBD2 matches at 13 bases. The CDR3 extends over 15 amino acids. Germline-derived CDR1 and CDR2 are MNHEY and SMNVEV (reference sequence). Trimming removed 5 bases from V and 10 bases from J; junction bases left unmatched: 8. CDR3: CASSPGLAGEPEQFF. DNA of the CDR3: TGTGCCAGCAGTCCCGGACTAGCGGGAGAGCCCGAGCAGTTCTTC.

This clone showed up just once. The CDR3 nucleotides read TGTGCCAGCAGCTCCTTACTGGGGGGAACCTACGAGCAGTACTTC. Residues: CASSSLLGGTYEQYF. J is TRBJ2-7 and V is TRBV7-2; the D gene is possibly TRBD2 (6 bases). This CDR3 is built from 15 residues. Germline assignment: CDR1 SGHTA and CDR2 FQGNSA. V was trimmed by 4 bases and J by 2 bases, leaving 15 bases between them. Drawing the rest from reference TRBV7-2 and TRBJ2-7, the complete variable domain is GAGVSQSPSNKVTEKGKDVELRCDPISGHTALYWYRQSLGQGLEFLIYFQGNSAPDKSGLPSDRFSAERTGGSVSTLTIQRTQQEDSAVYLCASSSLLGGTYEQYFGPGTRLTVT.

This sequence joins TRBV6-5 and TRBJ1-5, with D maybe TRBD1 (5 bases). The CDR3 sequence is 14 residues long. Trimming cost V 0 bases and J 4 bases, with 7 bases left between them. Germline V lookup: CDR1 MNHEY, CDR2 SVGAGI. The CDR3 DNA follows: TGTGCCAGCAGTTACTCAGGGGTGAATCAGCCCCAGCATTTT. Residues: CASSYSGVNQPQHF.

This rearrangement joins TRBV28 to TRBJ2-7; D possibly corresponds to TRBD2 (5 bases). CDR3 size: 13 residues. Germline V gene lookup returns CDR1 MDHEN and CDR2 SYDVKM. Between the trimmed V and J ends, which lost 10 bases and 2 bases, there was a span of 15 bases. The CDR3 reads CAIRSEETYEQYF. In nucleotides, the CDR3 is TGTGCCATACGTAGCGAAGAGACCTACGAGCAGTACTTC. Full variable domain (outside the CDR3, taken from reference TRBV28 and TRBJ2-7): DVKVTQSSRYLVKRTGEKVFLECVQDMDHENMFWYRQDPGLGLRLIYFSYDVKMKEKGDIPEGYSVSREKKERFSLILESASTNQTSMYLCAIRSEETYEQYFGPGTRLTVT.

This chain connects TRBV9 to TRBJ2-1; the match to TRBD2 covers 11 bases. Germline lookup yields CDR1 SGDLS and CDR2 YYNGEE. The V and J ends lost 3 bases and 8 bases, in that order; junction bases with no gene match: 4. This CDR3 region has 14 residues. The DNA of the CDR3 is TGTGCCAGCAGCGGGACTAGCGGGCCCCATGAGCAGTTCTTC. Amino acid sequence: CASSGTSGPHEQFF.

The chain joins TRBV27 to TRBJ1-6; D uncertain. The germline CDR1 and CDR2 sequences are MNHEY and SMNVEV (reference sequence). The CDR3 runs 13 residues. Between the trimmed V and J ends, which lost 0 bases and 7 bases, there was a span of 4 bases. The CDR3 DNA reads as TGTGCCAGCAGTTTATCGAGAAATTCACCCCTCCACTTT. Amino acid sequence: CASSLSRNSPLHF.

The chain joins TRBV6-5 to TRBJ1-3; 9 positions agree with TRBD1. CDR1 is MNHEY and CDR2 is SVGAGI in the germline V gene. V lost 4 bases, J lost 8 bases, and 6 bases stayed unmatched. The length of the CDR3 is 14 residues. CDR3 loop: CASSFRDREDTIYF. DNA for the CDR3: TGTGCCAGCAGTTTCCGGGACAGGGAGGACACCATATATTTT.

The chain uses TRBV7-8 and TRBJ1-1; D is uncertain. Germline CDR1 and CDR2: SGHVS and FQNEAQ. Trimming took 4 bases from V and 8 from J, leaving 11 bases between them. The CDR3 has 12 amino acids. CDR3 sequence: CASSSMGREAFF. CDR3 in DNA: TGTGCCAGCAGCTCAATGGGCAGGGAAGCTTTCTTT.

In its sample, this clone was seen once. The V call is TRBV10-3, the J call TRBJ2-5; 10 positions match TRBD1. Germline V gives CDR1 ENHRY, CDR2 SYGVKD. V lost 6 bases, J lost 5 bases, and 3 bases stayed unmatched. This CDR3 has 13 residues. CDR3 DNA: TGTGCCATCAGCATGGACAGGGGGGAGACCCAGTACTTC. Its translation: CAISMDRGETQYF.

This clone was seen more than once but under ten times. V is TRBV5-4 and J is TRBJ1-1, with a possible D match to TRBD1 (6 bases). The length of the CDR3 is 16 residues. V lost 5 bases and J 3 bases, leaving 20 bases between the germline ends. Germline-derived CDR1 and CDR2 are SGHNT and YYREEE (reference sequence). The CDR3 here is CASSSRRGVGYTEAFF. As DNA, the CDR3 is TGTGCCAGCAGTTCTCGCAGGGGCGTAGGGTACACTGAAGCTTTCTTT.

V gene TRBV28 combines with J gene TRBJ1-5; 8 bases match TRBD1. Germline CDR1 MDHEN, CDR2 SYDVKM. J was trimmed by 4 bases and V by 5 bases; bases with no gene match: 10. The CDR3 has 16 residues. The CDR3 nucleotides are TGTGCCAGCAGTCCACGAAAGACAGGGGCAAATCAGCCCCAGCATTTT. Translated: CASSPRKTGANQPQHF.

The chain uses TRBV19 and TRBJ2-5; 8 nucleotides match TRBD1. The ends lost 5 bases at V and 5 bases at J; junction bases unmatched: 4. From germline, CDR1 is LNHDA and CDR2 SQIVND (reference sequence). The CDR3 loop spans 13 amino acids. CDR3 in DNA: TGTGCCAGTAGTGGAGGGACAGGCGAGACCCAGTACTTC. It specifies CASSGGTGETQYF. The entire variable domain, with the rest obtained from reference TRBV19 and TRBJ2-5, is as follows: DGGITQSPKYLFRKEGQNVTLSCEQNLNHDAMYWYRQDPGQGLRLIYYSQIVNDFQKGDIAEGYSVSREKKESFPLTVTSAQKNPTAFYLCASSGGTGETQYFGPGTRLLVL.

This sequence joins TRBV6-5 and TRBJ1-2; TRBD1 is a possible D gene (6 bases). The CDR3 length is 13 residues. Per the germline V gene, CDR1 is MNHEY and CDR2 is SVGAGI. V was trimmed by 5 bases and J by 6 bases, leaving 13 bases between them. The CDR3 bases are TGTGCCAGCAGTCTTGACAGGTACAATGGCTACACCTTC. Protein product: CASSLDRYNGYTF.

The chain couples TRBV12-3 or TRBV12-4 to TRBJ1-2; tentatively, D is TRBD1 (5 bases). Trimming shortened V by 5 bases and J by 6 bases, and 13 bases separated the two germline ends. The CDR3 loop spans 13 amino acids. The CDR3 here is CASSTTAVDGYTF. CDR3 sequence (DNA): TGTGCCAGCAGTACGACAGCTGTGGATGGCTACACCTTC.

The chain employs TRBV3-1 (or the pseudogene TRBV3-2) and TRBJ2-5, with D unresolved. The CDR3 is 13 residues long. Germline CDR1 LGHDT, CDR2 YNNKEL (reference sequence). V dropped 6 bases and J dropped 6 bases, with 14 bases sitting between them. The CDR3 DNA reads TGTGCCAGCAGGCGAAAAAGCTTTAAGACCCAGTACTTC. Protein sequence: CASRRKSFKTQYF.

The genes are TRBV5-1 and TRBJ1-1; TRBD1 is a possible D gene (6 bases). This CDR3 region has 14 residues. Deletions cut 0 bases from V and 3 bases from J, with 9 bases between. Germline V gene data show CDR1 as SGHRS and CDR2 as YFSETQ. The DNA for the CDR3 is TGCGCCAGCAGCTTGGTCAGGGGTGACACTGAAGCTTTCTTT. As protein: CASSLVRGDTEAFF.

This CDR3 reads CASSLGTGKGEAFF. CDR3 nucleotides: TGCGCCAGCAGCTTGGGGACAGGGAAGGGTGAAGCTTTCTTT. J is TRBJ1-1 and V is TRBV5-1; 8 bases match TRBD1. CDR1 and CDR2 (germline): SGHRS, YFSETQ. This CDR3 has 14 amino acids. V lost 0 bases to trimming and J lost 7 bases; unmatched junction nucleotides: 5.

The chain recombines TRBV12-5 with TRBJ2-2, with D tentatively TRBD1 (5 bases). Germline CDR1 LGHNT, CDR2 FRNRAP. This CDR3 is built from 16 residues. With 1 base removed from V and 2 bases from J, the gap between germline ends came to 11 bases. CDR3 nucleotide sequence: TGTGCTAGTGGTTTGGATTACAGGTTAAACACCGGGGAGCTGTTTTTT. As protein: CASGLDYRLNTGELFF.

On this clone: Compared with germline, one end of the junction differs, possibly owing to a read error. V gene TRBV30 combines with J gene TRBJ1-5; 10 nucleotides match TRBD1. Germline CDR1 GTSNPN, CDR2 SVGIG (reference sequence). The CDR3 is 18 residues long. CDR3 in amino acids: CAKITDRGRLFKNQPQHF. CDR3 bases: TGCGCTAAAATTACCGACAGGGGGCGGTTGTTTAAGAATCAGCCCCAGCATTTT.

This clone was found once. The chain employs TRBV2 and TRBJ2-2, with 8 bases that match TRBD1. This CDR3 is built from 16 residues. Trimming cost V 1 base and J 4 bases; bases outside gene matches: 5. The V gene's germline CDR1 is SNHLY and CDR2 FYNNEI. The CDR3 here is CASSEGQGAITGELFF. The CDR3 region has the DNA TGTGCCAGCAGTGAAGGGCAGGGGGCGATCACCGGGGAGCTGTTTTTT.

In this sample, this clone turned up once. This chain links TRBV5-5 with TRBJ1-2; D is ambiguous. V dropped 0 bases and J dropped 0 bases, with 12 bases sitting between them. Germline CDR1 is SGHKS and CDR2 is YYEKEE (reference sequence). The CDR3 contains 16 residues. CDR3 sequence reads: CASSLGTGAANYGYTF. The CDR3 nucleotides are TGTGCCAGCAGCTTGGGCACTGGAGCCGCTAACTATGGCTACACCTTC. Based on the CDR3 plus reference TRBV5-5 and TRBJ1-2, the full variable domain is DAGVTQSPTHLIKTRGQQVTLRCSPISGHKSVSWYQQVLGQGPQFIFQYYEKEERGRGNFPDRFSARQFPNYSSELNVNALLLGDSALYLCASSLGTGAANYGYTFGSGTRLTVV.

The rearrangement uses TRBV7-2 and TRBJ2-3; 8 bases match TRBD2. Germline CDR1 SGHTA, CDR2 FQGNSA. Losses at the gene ends were 7 bases for V and 6 bases for J; bases not matched to a gene: 6. The CDR3 length is 13 residues. The CDR3 nucleotides read TGTGCCAGCACCCCGGGGGGGGCGGATACGCAGTATTTT. Protein: CASTPGGADTQYF. The entire variable domain, with the rest obtained from reference TRBV7-2 and TRBJ2-3, is as follows: GAGVSQSPSNKVTEKGKDVELRCDPISGHTALYWYRQSLGQGLEFLIYFQGNSAPDKSGLPSDRFSAERTGGSVSTLTIQRTQQEDSAVYLCASTPGGADTQYFGPGTRLTVL.

Only one count was recorded for this clone. J is TRBJ1-2 and V is TRBV29-1; D unresolved. CDR1 is SQVTM, CDR2 ANQGSEA, per germline. The CDR3 has 13 amino acids. The V gene lost 4 bases and the J gene lost 5 bases, with 14 bases spanning the gap. Here the CDR3 reads CSVANPSGYGYTF. The CDR3 coding sequence is TGCAGCGTTGCTAATCCGTCTGGTTATGGCTACACCTTC.

The genes are TRBV28 and TRBJ1-3; D remains unclear. Trimming left V 7 bases short and J 1 base short, with 17 bases between. The CDR3 covers 16 residues. The germline V gene has CDR1 MDHEN and CDR2 SYDVKM. The CDR3 protein is CASTSTHRTSGNTIYF. DNA for the CDR3: TGTGCCAGCACCTCAACCCACCGGACTTCTGGAAACACCATATATTTT.

V usage is TRBV7-3 and J usage is TRBJ1-5; TRBD1 matches 7 bases. J lost 7 bases, V lost 0 bases, and 6 bases had no gene match. The CDR3 has 15 amino acids. CDR1 is SGHTA and CDR2 is FQGTGA in the germline V gene. CDR3 residues: CASSLTGGAGQPQHF. CDR3 DNA sequence: TGTGCCAGCAGCTTAACAGGGGGCGCCGGACAGCCCCAGCATTTT.